This record looks at one TCR beta chain sequence and its context. From the RT-PCR reads, TCRdb called clonotypes with MiXCR, one entry per CDR3 protein. The data hold 85,000 to 90,000 distinct CDR3 sequences, with roughly 43% observed a single time. The data were taken from a study of patients and donors after allogeneic stem cell transplantation. Germline assignment: CDR1 SGHTA and CDR2 FQGTGA. Trimming stripped 5 bases from V and 5 bases from J, with 16 bases between. The CDR3 has 15 residues. The origin of this receptor is a human donor who was either an allogeneic HSCT recipient or a stem cell or donor lymphocyte infusion donor (not recorded which). It is not recorded whose cells these are; they may come from a transplant donor. The V and J genes are TRBV7-3 and TRBJ2-1; D is unclear. Input material: blood, either unsorted or a sorted T cell fraction (not recorded which). CDR3 in amino acids: CASSVSGVRNNEQFF. The CDR3 DNA sequence: TGTGCCAGCAGCGTCAGTGGGGTAAGAAACAATGAGCAGTTCTTC. Combining the CDR3 with reference TRBV7-3 and TRBJ2-1 gives the whole variable domain GAGVSQTPSNKVTEKGKYVELRCDPISGHTALYWYRQSLGQGPEFLIYFQGTGAADDSGLPNDRFFAVRPEGSVSTLKIQRTERGDSAVYLCASSVSGVRNNEQFFGPGTRLTVL.